The entry below describes one TCR beta chain. Trimming took 0 bases from V and 7 from J; bases not matched to a gene: 8. Germline CDR1 is MNHEY and CDR2 is SVGAGI. The CDR3 runs 16 residues. Primers for the PCR totalled 60 Vbeta and 13 Jbeta. Sequencing was performed with immunoSEQ multiplex PCR; in TCRdb, only in-frame clones are kept and a portion is missing. The sample contains roughly 100,000 clones, about 76% of which appear only once. This specimen belongs to a study of cytomegalovirus exposure and HLA in healthy donors. J is TRBJ2-3 and V is TRBV6-5; 9 nucleotides line up with TRBD2. Sample: PBMCs. The receptor was isolated from a woman in her forties or fifties in good health and CMV-seropositive. Here the CDR3 reads CASSYSTAGGLNTQYF. CDR3 nucleotides: TGTGCCAGCAGTTACTCGACGGCGGGGGGGCTAAATACGCAGTATTTT.